One and the same sample provided the 2 T cell receptor beta chains below, sequenced in a study of blood T cell repertoires in COVID-19. The table came from immunoSEQ multiplex PCR; TCRdb's copy has only in-frame clones and leaves some out. The sample consists of 45,000 or so clones, around 80% of them appearing once. The sample was peripheral blood. Every receptor here comes from a human donor in a cohort sampled during active COVID-19.

The rearrangement joins TRBV5-1 to TRBJ1-6; perhaps TRBD1 as D (5 bases). CDR3 length equals 15 residues. Per germline, CDR1 SGHRS and CDR2 YFSETQ. Trimming removed 0 bases at V and 9 bases at J, with 13 bases between. Here the CDR3 reads CASSLELGEGSPLHF. The CDR3 DNA follows: TGCGCCAGCAGCTTGGAGTTGGGGGAGGGTTCACCCCTCCACTTT.

This chain links TRBV2 with TRBJ2-1; weak D call: TRBD2 (6 bases). Trimming shortened V by 4 bases and J by 0 bases, and 16 bases separated the two germline ends. The CDR3 loop spans 17 amino acids. Germline CDR1 reads SNHLY; CDR2 reads FYNNEI. CDR3 sequence (DNA): TGTGCCAGCAGTGTGAAGCTAGCGCCGAGCTCCTACAATGAGCAGTTCTTC. It is translated as CASSVKLAPSSYNEQFF.